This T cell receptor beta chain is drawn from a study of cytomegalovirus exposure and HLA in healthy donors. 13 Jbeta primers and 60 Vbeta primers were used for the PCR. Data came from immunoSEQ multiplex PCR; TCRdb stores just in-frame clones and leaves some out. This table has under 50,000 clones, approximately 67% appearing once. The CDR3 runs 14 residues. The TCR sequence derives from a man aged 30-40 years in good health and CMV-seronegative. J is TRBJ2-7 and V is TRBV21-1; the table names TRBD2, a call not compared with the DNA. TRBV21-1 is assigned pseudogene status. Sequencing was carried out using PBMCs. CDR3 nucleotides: TGTGCCAGCAGCATGGCTAGCGGGCAGGGGGAGCAGTACTTC. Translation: CASSMASGQGEQYF.